Shown below are 10 T cell receptor beta chains from a single sample sequenced in a study of cytomegalovirus exposure and HLA in healthy donors. PCR was performed using 60 Vbeta and 13 Jbeta primers. The method was immunoSEQ multiplex PCR; TCRdb's version includes in-frame clones alone and lacks a portion of them. The repertoire holds 150,000 to 250,000 clones, with approximately 80% as singletons. Sequenced input: PBMCs. The receptors come from a boy between 2 and 10 years old in good health and CMV-seronegative.

The chain links TRBV27 to TRBJ2-5; no reliable D call. The germline V gene encodes CDR1 MNHEY and CDR2 SMNVEV (reference sequence). With 3 bases removed from V and 4 bases from J, the gap between germline ends came to 6 bases. The CDR3 length is 12 residues. The DNA for the CDR3 is TGTGCCAGCAGTTTTCCAGGAGAGACCCAGTACTTC. The encoded protein is CASSFPGETQYF.

This clone is a singleton in its sample. The chain couples TRBV4-3 to TRBJ1-2; TRBD1 agrees at 7 bases. V lost 0 bases, J lost 8 bases, and 6 bases stayed unmatched. This CDR3 contains 14 residues. Germline V gene data show CDR1 as LGHNA and CDR2 as YSLEER. CDR3 amino acids: CASSQDVTGYGYTF. CDR3 DNA sequence: TGCGCCAGCAGCCAAGATGTGACAGGGTACGGCTACACCTTC.

V and J are TRBV9 and TRBJ1-2; TRBD1 aligns across 8 bases. Unmatched junction bases numbered 10, after V lost 0 bases and J lost 3 bases. The germline gives CDR1 SGDLS, CDR2 YYNGEE. This CDR3 has 17 residues. CDR3 residues: CASSVGRGHLTYYGYTF. In nucleotides, the CDR3 is TGTGCCAGCAGCGTAGGCAGGGGGCATTTAACGTACTATGGCTACACCTTC. The full variable domain, in which reference TRBV9 and TRBJ1-2 provide the parts outside the CDR3, is DSGVTQTPKHLITATGQRVTLRCSPRSGDLSVYWYQQSLDQGLQFLIQYYNGEERAKGNILERFSAQQFPDLHSELNLSSLELGDSALYFCASSVGRGHLTYYGYTFGSGTRLTVV.

This clone showed up just a few times. One junction end disagrees with the germline gene, perhaps due to a read error. The chain carries TRBV9 and TRBJ2-5, with a weak D call TRBD2 (5 bases). The CDR3 extends over 14 amino acids. The germline V gene encodes CDR1 SGDLS and CDR2 YYNGEE. In nucleotides, the CDR3 is TGTGCCAGCAGCGTAGTAAGCGGCCAAGGGACCCAGTACTTC. Translating it yields CASSVVSGQGTQYF. Variable domain in full (rest from reference TRBV9 and TRBJ2-5): DSGVTQTPKHLITATGQRVTLRCSPRSGDLSVYWYQQSLDQGLQFLIQYYNGEERAKGNILERFSAQQFPDLHSELNLSSLELGDSALYFCASSVVSGQGTQYFGPGTRLLVL.

This clone came up once. The chain employs TRBV10-3 and TRBJ1-2; TRBD1 matches 7 bases. Trimming took 0 bases from V and 6 from J; bases not matched to a gene: 7. Per germline, CDR1 ENHRY and CDR2 SYGVKD. The CDR3 contains 15 residues. The CDR3 DNA follows: TGTGCCATCAGTGAGTCCCCGCAAGACAGGGATGGCTACACCTTC. It specifies CAISESPQDRDGYTF.

V gene TRBV5-1 combines with J gene TRBJ2-7, with a weak D call TRBD2 (5 bases). The length of the CDR3 is 14 residues. Deletions cut 4 bases from V and 7 bases from J, with 18 bases between. Germline V gene data show CDR1 as SGHRS and CDR2 as YFSETQ. The CDR3 region is CASSLGAPSLEQYF. CDR3 nucleotides: TGCGCCAGCAGCCTGGGAGCCCCCTCCCTGGAGCAGTACTTC. Using reference TRBV5-1 and TRBJ2-7 for the parts outside the CDR3, the full variable domain is KAGVTQTPRYLIKTRGQQVTLSCSPISGHRSVSWYQQTPGQGLQFLFEYFSETQRNKGNFPGRFSGRQFSNSRSEMNVSTLELGDSALYLCASSLGAPSLEQYFGPGTRLTVT.

This chain uses TRBV15 with TRBJ2-1; possible D gene TRBD2, 6 bases. V lost 5 bases, J lost 4 bases, and 24 bases lay in between. Germline V gene lookup returns CDR1 LNHNV and CDR2 YYDKDF (reference sequence). This CDR3 comprises 18 residues. In DNA, the CDR3 is TGTGCCACCAGCTCCTCTTCCCTTACTAGCTACTTATACAATGAGCAGTTCTTC. It encodes CATSSSSLTSYLYNEQFF.

The rearrangement uses TRBV18 and TRBJ2-3, with 9 bases lining up with TRBD1. Trimming took 2 bases from V and 3 from J; bases not matched to a gene: 3. Germline V gene sequence: CDR1 KGHSH, CDR2 LQKENI. The CDR3 runs to 15 residues. The CDR3 nucleotides read TGTGCCAGCTCACCAGGGACAGGGTCGACAGATACGCAGTATTTT. Protein sequence: CASSPGTGSTDTQYF.

The J gene is TRBJ1-6, the V gene TRBV6-5; a possible D gene is TRBD1 (5 bases). V shed 0 bases and J shed 8 bases, with 11 bases lying between them. The CDR3 spans 15 residues. Per the germline V gene, CDR1 is MNHEY and CDR2 is SVGAGI. The CDR3 spells CASSYSPGWDSPLHF. CDR3 coding DNA: TGTGCCAGCAGTTACTCGCCAGGGTGGGATTCACCCCTCCACTTT.

This chain links TRBV7-2 with TRBJ1-2, with 7 bases that match TRBD1. The CDR3 has 14 residues. Germline V gene sequence: CDR1 SGHTA, CDR2 FQGNSA. V shed 5 bases and J 4 bases; nucleotides not matched to a gene: 7. The CDR3 DNA reads TGTGCCAGCAGCCCTCTGGCAGGGGGCTATGGCTACACCTTC. This encodes CASSPLAGGYGYTF.